A selection of T cell receptor beta chains follows, all from one sample in a study of blood T cell repertoires in COVID-19. The data were produced by immunoSEQ multiplex PCR, yet TCRdb's version contains in-frame clones alone and is incomplete. The profile shows 250,000 to 300,000 clones, approximately 91% of them singletons. Input material: PBMCs or T cells enriched from blood (not recorded which). These receptor sequences come from a woman aged 40 to 49 with acute COVID-19. The CDR3 runs from the conserved cysteine through the conserved F or W. The D gene is left open where the match is weak. The size entry is marked missing in some rows and otherwise reads once, few, many or a size class.

abundance: -; d_gene: -; v_gene: TRBV7-2; j_gene: TRBJ1-3; CDR3aa: CASSLKNSLTGNTIYF; CDR3nt: TGTGCCAGCAGCTTAAAGAACAGTTTAACTGGAAACACCATATATTTT
abundance: -; d_gene: TRBD2; v_gene: TRBV2; j_gene: TRBJ2-2; CDR3aa: CASSASGSVTGELFF; CDR3nt: TGTGCCAGCAGTGCCAGCGGGAGCGTAACCGGGGAGCTGTTTTTT
abundance: -; d_gene: TRBD1; v_gene: TRBV18; j_gene: TRBJ2-3; CDR3aa: CASSPGTGSTDTQYF; CDR3nt: TGTGCCAGCTCACCAGGGACAGGGAGCACAGATACGCAGTATTTT
abundance: -; d_gene: TRBD1; v_gene: TRBV28; j_gene: TRBJ1-2; CDR3aa: CASSRRDSNYGYTF; CDR3nt: TGTGCCAGCAGTCGACGGGACAGTAACTATGGCTACACCTTC
abundance: -; d_gene: TRBD1; v_gene: TRBV18; j_gene: TRBJ2-3; CDR3aa: CASSPGTGKGADTQYF; CDR3nt: TGTGCCAGCTCACCCGGGACAGGGAAGGGGGCAGATACGCAGTATTTT
abundance: -; d_gene: -; v_gene: TRBV5-4; j_gene: TRBJ2-7; CDR3aa: CASSLVPASHEQYF; CDR3nt: TGTGCCAGCAGCTTGGTTCCAGCGTCCCACGAGCAGTACTTC
abundance: -; d_gene: TRBD1; v_gene: TRBV19; j_gene: TRBJ2-7; CDR3aa: CASSIAPRGPSYEQYF; CDR3nt: TGTGCCAGTAGTATAGCCCCCAGGGGGCCCTCGTACGAGCAGTACTTC
abundance: -; d_gene: TRBD1; v_gene: TRBV6-4; j_gene: TRBJ1-2; CDR3aa: CASSEKGGADFGYGYTF; CDR3nt: TGTGCCAGCAGTGAGAAAGGGGGCGCCGACTTTGGCTATGGCTACACCTTC
abundance: -; d_gene: TRBD2; v_gene: TRBV28; j_gene: TRBJ2-1; CDR3aa: CASSAPGTTSYEQFF; CDR3nt: TGTGCCAGCAGTGCCCCCGGGACTACCTCCTATGAGCAGTTCTTC
abundance: -; d_gene: -; v_gene: TRBV5-1; j_gene: TRBJ1-4; CDR3aa: CASSPAGAYEKLFF; CDR3nt: TGCGCCAGCAGCCCCGCGGGGGCCTATGAAAAACTGTTTTTT
abundance: -; d_gene: TRBD1; v_gene: TRBV3-1/TRBV3-2; j_gene: TRBJ1-1; CDR3aa: CASAGTGAYTEAFF; CDR3nt: TGTGCCAGTGCCGGGACAGGGGCATACACTGAAGCTTTCTTT
abundance: -; d_gene: -; v_gene: TRBV11-2; j_gene: TRBJ2-5; CDR3aa: CASSRNGVSIQETQYF; CDR3nt: TGTGCCAGCAGCCGGAACGGGGTATCTATCCAAGAGACCCAGTACTTC
abundance: once; d_gene: -; v_gene: TRBV4-1; j_gene: TRBJ2-7; CDR3aa: CASSQVPRTYEQYF; CDR3nt: TGCGCCAGCAGCCAAGTTCCGAGAACCTACGAGCAGTACTTC
abundance: -; d_gene: -; v_gene: TRBV29-1; j_gene: TRBJ1-1; CDR3aa: CSVGTAMNTEAFF; CDR3nt: TGCAGCGTTGGTACAGCTATGAACACTGAAGCTTTCTTT
abundance: -; d_gene: -; v_gene: TRBV11-1; j_gene: TRBJ2-1; CDR3aa: CASSSGEYEQFF; CDR3nt: TGTGCCAGCAGCTCGGGAGAGTATGAGCAGTTCTTC
abundance: -; d_gene: TRBD2; v_gene: TRBV7-3; j_gene: TRBJ2-5; CDR3aa: CASSLGRRGSWGETQYF; CDR3nt: TGTGCCAGCAGCTTAGGGCGCCGCGGGAGTTGGGGAGAGACCCAGTACTTC
abundance: few; d_gene: -; v_gene: TRBV24-1; j_gene: TRBJ2-7; CDR3aa: CATGSSGSYEQYF; CDR3nt: TGTGCCACTGGGTCGTCAGGGTCCTACGAGCAGTACTTC
abundance: -; d_gene: -; v_gene: TRBV6-5; j_gene: TRBJ1-2; CDR3aa: CASSYSSTNYGYTF; CDR3nt: TGTGCCAGCAGTTACTCGTCCACAAACTATGGCTACACCTTC
abundance: few; d_gene: TRBD1; v_gene: TRBV9; j_gene: TRBJ1-1; CDR3aa: CASSPQTGGISEAFF; CDR3nt: TGTGCCAGCAGCCCTCAGACAGGGGGCATCTCTGAAGCTTTCTTT
abundance: -; d_gene: TRBD1; v_gene: TRBV28; j_gene: TRBJ1-3; CDR3aa: CASSTSSGGRRNTIYF; CDR3nt: TGTGCCAGCAGCACCTCGTCAGGGGGCAGGCGAAACACCATATATTTT
abundance: -; d_gene: -; v_gene: TRBV2; j_gene: TRBJ1-2; CDR3aa: CASRIRGGGGYTF; CDR3nt: TGTGCCAGCAGAATCCGAGGGGGTGGTGGCTACACCTTC
abundance: few; d_gene: TRBD1; v_gene: TRBV5-3; j_gene: TRBJ2-5; CDR3aa: CARSWDREEETQYF; CDR3nt: TGTGCCAGAAGCTGGGACAGGGAAGAAGAGACCCAGTACTTC
abundance: -; d_gene: -; v_gene: TRBV19; j_gene: TRBJ2-2; CDR3aa: CASSVGHAGELFF; CDR3nt: TGTGCCAGTAGTGTTGGACACGCCGGGGAGCTGTTTTTT
abundance: once; d_gene: TRBD1; v_gene: TRBV18; j_gene: TRBJ2-7; CDR3aa: CASSPTGGASSYYYEQYF; CDR3nt: TGTGCCAGCTCACCTACAGGGGGCGCCTCCTCCTACTACTACGAGCAGTACTTC
abundance: few; d_gene: -; v_gene: TRBV5-5; j_gene: TRBJ1-6; CDR3aa: CASSTEVHPQLHF; CDR3nt: TGTGCCAGCAGCACCGAGGTTCACCCCCAACTCCACTTT
abundance: -; d_gene: -; v_gene: TRBV3-1/TRBV3-2; j_gene: TRBJ2-1; CDR3aa: CASKRGVLF; CDR3nt: TGTGCCAGCAAGCGTGGCGTCCTCTTC
abundance: -; d_gene: -; v_gene: TRBV30; j_gene: TRBJ1-5; CDR3aa: CAWSRTASNQPQHF; CDR3nt: TGTGCCTGGAGTAGGACAGCCAGCAATCAGCCCCAGCATTTT
abundance: -; d_gene: TRBD1; v_gene: TRBV9; j_gene: TRBJ2-3; CDR3aa: CASSGTGGRNTQYF; CDR3nt: TGTGCCAGCAGCGGGACAGGGGGGCGAAATACGCAGTATTTT
abundance: once; d_gene: TRBD2; v_gene: TRBV24-1; j_gene: TRBJ2-1; CDR3aa: CATSDPTTGLAGENEQFF; CDR3nt: TGTGCCACCAGTGATCCTACCACTGGACTAGCGGGAGAAAATGAGCAGTTCTTC
abundance: -; d_gene: -; v_gene: TRBV7-2; j_gene: TRBJ2-1; CDR3aa: CASSLGIGQYNEQFF; CDR3nt: TGTGCCAGCAGCTTGGGGATAGGACAGTACAATGAGCAGTTCTTC
abundance: -; d_gene: -; v_gene: TRBV6-2/TRBV6-3; j_gene: TRBJ2-5; CDR3aa: CASSYTGSETQYF; CDR3nt: TGTGCCAGCAGTTACACAGGATCAGAGACCCAGTACTTC
abundance: -; d_gene: -; v_gene: TRBV5-1; j_gene: TRBJ1-1; CDR3aa: CASSANTGYGAFF; CDR3nt: TGCGCCAGCAGCGCAAATACAGGGTATGGGGCTTTCTTT
abundance: -; d_gene: TRBD1; v_gene: TRBV18; j_gene: TRBJ1-1; CDR3aa: CASSPATGEAFF; CDR3nt: TGTGCCAGCTCACCGGCGACAGGGGAAGCTTTCTTT
abundance: -; d_gene: TRBD2; v_gene: TRBV11-2; j_gene: TRBJ2-3; CDR3aa: CASSFSGLGPNTQYF; CDR3nt: TGTGCCAGCAGCTTCTCGGGACTAGGGCCTAATACGCAGTATTTT
abundance: -; d_gene: -; v_gene: TRBV5-4; j_gene: TRBJ2-1; CDR3aa: CASSLGGRSVYNEQFF; CDR3nt: TGTGCCAGCAGCTTGGGGGGCAGGTCGGTGTACAATGAGCAGTTCTTC
abundance: once; d_gene: -; v_gene: TRBV27; j_gene: TRBJ1-5; CDR3aa: CASSPTSPAGNQPQHF; CDR3nt: TGTGCCAGCAGTCCAACATCCCCGGCGGGGAATCAGCCCCAGCATTTT
abundance: -; d_gene: -; v_gene: TRBV12-3/TRBV12-4; j_gene: TRBJ1-2; CDR3aa: CASTPQEYYGYTF; CDR3nt: TGTGCCAGCACCCCACAGGAATACTATGGCTACACCTTC
abundance: -; d_gene: -; v_gene: TRBV5-1; j_gene: TRBJ2-1; CDR3aa: CASSFRDEQFF; CDR3nt: TGCGCCAGCAGCTTCAGGGATGAGCAGTTCTTC
abundance: -; d_gene: -; v_gene: TRBV19; j_gene: TRBJ1-6; CDR3aa: CARSSPLHF; CDR3nt: TGTGCCAGGAGTTCACCCCTCCACTTT
abundance: -; d_gene: TRBD1; v_gene: TRBV28; j_gene: TRBJ2-7; CDR3aa: CASSRKWTGNEQYF; CDR3nt: TGTGCCAGCAGCCGAAAATGGACAGGGAACGAGCAGTACTTC
abundance: -; d_gene: -; v_gene: TRBV7-9; j_gene: TRBJ2-1; CDR3aa: CASSLSGASYNEQFF; CDR3nt: TGTGCCAGCAGCTTGTCAGGGGCCTCCTACAATGAGCAGTTCTTC
abundance: -; d_gene: TRBD2; v_gene: TRBV11-3; j_gene: TRBJ2-5; CDR3aa: CASSTRLAGSQETQYF; CDR3nt: TGTGCCAGCAGCACGCGACTAGCGGGTTCCCAAGAGACCCAGTACTTC
abundance: few; d_gene: -; v_gene: TRBV6-2/TRBV6-3; j_gene: TRBJ2-5; CDR3aa: CASSYSKTGQYF; CDR3nt: TGTGCCAGCAGTTACTCGAAGACGGGTCAGTACTTC
abundance: -; d_gene: -; v_gene: TRBV7-8; j_gene: TRBJ1-5; CDR3aa: CASSLAGGRDGDDQPQHF; CDR3nt: TGTGCCAGCAGCTTAGCAGGGGGTCGGGACGGTGATGATCAGCCCCAGCATTTT
abundance: once; d_gene: TRBD2; v_gene: TRBV2; j_gene: TRBJ2-1; CDR3aa: CASRLAGNEQFF; CDR3nt: TGTGCCAGCAGGCTAGCGGGAAATGAGCAGTTCTTC
abundance: -; d_gene: -; v_gene: TRBV6-6; j_gene: TRBJ1-1; CDR3aa: CASSRGGMGGRNTEAFF; CDR3nt: TGTGCCAGCAGTCGGGGGGGGATGGGAGGGAGGAACACTGAAGCTTTCTTT
abundance: -; d_gene: -; v_gene: TRBV28; j_gene: TRBJ1-2; CDR3aa: CASSYGLDYGYTF; CDR3nt: TGTGCCAGCAGTTACGGGTTGGACTATGGCTACACCTTC
abundance: -; d_gene: -; v_gene: TRBV6-2/TRBV6-3; j_gene: TRBJ1-1; CDR3aa: CASSYSDSQSEAFF; CDR3nt: TGTGCCAGCAGTTACTCTGACAGTCAGAGTGAAGCTTTCTTT
abundance: -; d_gene: TRBD1; v_gene: TRBV6-5; j_gene: TRBJ1-4; CDR3aa: CASSYARDSNEKLFF; CDR3nt: TGTGCCAGCAGTTACGCCCGGGACAGCAATGAAAAACTGTTTTTT
abundance: once; d_gene: TRBD1; v_gene: TRBV4-1; j_gene: TRBJ1-2; CDR3aa: CASSHPAAGGYGYTF; CDR3nt: TGCGCCAGCAGCCACCCCGCCGCAGGGGGCTATGGCTACACCTTC
abundance: -; d_gene: -; v_gene: TRBV7-3; j_gene: TRBJ2-5; CDR3aa: CASSRGFQETQYF; CDR3nt: TGTGCCAGCAGCAGGGGCTTCCAAGAGACCCAGTACTTC
abundance: -; d_gene: TRBD1; v_gene: TRBV25-1; j_gene: TRBJ2-7; CDR3aa: CASSAVVGTGGGEQYF; CDR3nt: TGTGCCAGCAGTGCCGTTGTTGGGACAGGGGGTGGGGAGCAGTACTTC
abundance: -; d_gene: -; v_gene: TRBV2; j_gene: TRBJ1-5; CDR3aa: CASSDSPGRGRGNQPQHF; CDR3nt: TGTGCCAGCAGTGACTCTCCCGGGAGAGGTCGAGGCAATCAGCCCCAGCATTTT
abundance: -; d_gene: TRBD1; v_gene: TRBV5-8; j_gene: TRBJ1-5; CDR3aa: CASSSPTGGMVQPQHF; CDR3nt: TGTGCCAGCAGCAGCCCTACAGGGGGTATGGTTCAGCCCCAGCATTTT
abundance: few; d_gene: -; v_gene: TRBV6-2/TRBV6-3; j_gene: TRBJ1-4; CDR3aa: CASSYGGSTNEKLFF; CDR3nt: TGTGCCAGCAGTTACGGAGGGTCAACTAATGAAAAACTGTTTTTT
abundance: -; d_gene: -; v_gene: TRBV18; j_gene: TRBJ1-2; CDR3aa: CASSPEAEPGYGYTF; CDR3nt: TGTGCCAGCTCACCAGAGGCAGAACCCGGCTATGGCTACACCTTC
abundance: -; d_gene: -; v_gene: TRBV4-1; j_gene: TRBJ2-5; CDR3aa: CASSQDGGGSLETQYF; CDR3nt: TGCGCCAGCAGCCAAGATGGTGGAGGGAGTTTAGAGACCCAGTACTTC
abundance: -; d_gene: -; v_gene: TRBV30; j_gene: TRBJ1-3; CDR3aa: CAYSPSSGNTIYF; CDR3nt: TGTGCCTACAGTCCGAGCTCTGGAAACACCATATATTTT
abundance: once; d_gene: -; v_gene: TRBV7-9; j_gene: TRBJ1-3; CDR3aa: CASSLSALSGAAGNTIYF; CDR3nt: TGTGCCAGCAGCTTATCGGCCCTATCAGGGGCCGCTGGAAACACCATATATTTT
abundance: -; d_gene: -; v_gene: TRBV30; j_gene: TRBJ2-4; CDR3aa: CAWRTGHPLAKNIQYF; CDR3nt: TGTGCCTGGAGAACGGGACATCCTTTAGCCAAAAACATTCAGTACTTC